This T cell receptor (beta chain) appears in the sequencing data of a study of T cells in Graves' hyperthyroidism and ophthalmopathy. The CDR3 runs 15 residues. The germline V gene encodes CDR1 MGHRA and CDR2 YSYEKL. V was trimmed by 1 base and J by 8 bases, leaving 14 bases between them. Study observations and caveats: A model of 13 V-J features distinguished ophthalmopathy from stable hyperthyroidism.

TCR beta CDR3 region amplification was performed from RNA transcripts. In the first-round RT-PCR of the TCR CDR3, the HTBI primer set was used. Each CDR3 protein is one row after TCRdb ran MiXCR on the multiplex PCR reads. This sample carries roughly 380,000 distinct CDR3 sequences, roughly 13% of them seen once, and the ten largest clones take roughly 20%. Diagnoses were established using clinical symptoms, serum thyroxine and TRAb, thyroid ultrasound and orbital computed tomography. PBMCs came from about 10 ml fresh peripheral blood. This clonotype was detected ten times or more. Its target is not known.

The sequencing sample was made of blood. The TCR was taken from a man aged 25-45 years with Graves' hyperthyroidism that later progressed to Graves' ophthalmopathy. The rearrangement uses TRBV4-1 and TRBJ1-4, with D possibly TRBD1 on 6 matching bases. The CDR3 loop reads CASSQAGAPREKLFF. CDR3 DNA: TGCGCCAGCAGCCAAGCGGGGGCTCCTAGGGAAAAACTGTTTTTT.